This is a list of T cell receptor beta chains from one sample in a study of technical replicates of blood from a few donors. Repertoires were generated with immunoSEQ multiplex PCR, while TCRdb's copy carries only in-frame clones and drops some. The sample includes 75,000 to 95,000 clones, roughly 96% of them seen just once. Sequencing was done on a sample of T cells isolated from PBMCs. The receptors shown here come from a human donor in good health. The CDR3 runs from the conserved cysteine through the conserved F or W. Each record gives: clone size, V gene, CDR3 protein. Only some rows state a clone size, as once, few, many or a class for expanded clones.

abundance: -
v_gene: TRBV19
CDR3aa: CASSPADSSTDTQYF

abundance: -
v_gene: TRBV5-1
CDR3aa: CASSPRGYDRETQYF

abundance: -
v_gene: TRBV28
CDR3aa: CASSSGYSYEQYF

abundance: -
v_gene: TRBV6-1
CDR3aa: CASSEPPRAGEETQYF

abundance: -
v_gene: TRBV6-1
CDR3aa: CASRVTGTSGFF

abundance: -
v_gene: TRBV27
CDR3aa: CASSSAASGRGFRTDTQYF

abundance: -
v_gene: TRBV28
CDR3aa: CASSLPGLAGTGELFF

abundance: -
v_gene: TRBV7-7
CDR3aa: CASSPSPGSNTGELFF

abundance: -
v_gene: TRBV11-2
CDR3aa: CASSINREINYGYTF

abundance: -
v_gene: TRBV19
CDR3aa: CASSIQGTNEKLFF

abundance: -
v_gene: TRBV11-2
CDR3aa: CASTFFSGGETQYF

abundance: -
v_gene: TRBV7-9
CDR3aa: CASSLDSSYEQYF

abundance: -
v_gene: TRBV4-1
CDR3aa: CASSQAVRGAQNGYTF

abundance: -
v_gene: TRBV6-4
CDR3aa: CASSDRGLGQPQHF

abundance: -
v_gene: TRBV11-3
CDR3aa: CASSESTFTGADTQYF

abundance: -
v_gene: TRBV28
CDR3aa: CASSLDPRANTGELFF

abundance: once
v_gene: TRBV7-2
CDR3aa: CASSWRHGGETQYF

abundance: -
v_gene: TRBV27
CDR3aa: CASSLSTSGGYNEQFF

abundance: -
v_gene: TRBV2
CDR3aa: CASLFEYTGELFF

abundance: -
v_gene: TRBV15
CDR3aa: CATRGEGAAFF

abundance: -
v_gene: TRBV5-1
CDR3aa: CASSLGGPMDFKGYTF

abundance: -
v_gene: TRBV19
CDR3aa: CASSIVLRGTYEQYF

abundance: -
v_gene: TRBV4-1
CDR3aa: CASSPGTAFSGANVLTF

abundance: -
v_gene: TRBV5-1
CDR3aa: CASSLQPTGGKLFF

abundance: once
v_gene: TRBV29-1
CDR3aa: CSVSREKNYGYTF

abundance: -
v_gene: TRBV6-4
CDR3aa: CASSDGGLSNIQYF

abundance: -
v_gene: TRBV19
CDR3aa: CASSILGPGREGGYTF

abundance: -
v_gene: TRBV2
CDR3aa: CATKDRAYEQYF

abundance: -
v_gene: TRBV11-3
CDR3aa: CASSGGAFHYPSGNTIYF

abundance: -
v_gene: TRBV4-2
CDR3aa: CASSQVGNRESYGYTF

abundance: -
v_gene: TRBV4-1
CDR3aa: CASRRGLAGNGIRNSSYNEQFF

abundance: -
v_gene: TRBV9
CDR3aa: CASSVALSGGRTDTQYF

abundance: -
v_gene: TRBV2
CDR3aa: CASTTAFLSGTGNSYEQYF

abundance: once
v_gene: TRBV5-1
CDR3aa: CASSPPGLAGLNEQFF

abundance: -
v_gene: TRBV20-1
CDR3aa: CSARREEAFF

abundance: -
v_gene: TRBV7-2
CDR3aa: CASSLGQGPNQPQHF

abundance: -
v_gene: TRBV15
CDR3aa: CATSSGYWDSSYNEQFF

abundance: -
v_gene: TRBV6-4
CDR3aa: CASSDFQMGRGEETQYF

abundance: -
v_gene: TRBV12-5
CDR3aa: CASGLRAGGPNEQFF

abundance: -
v_gene: TRBV2
CDR3aa: CASSVRLAGVSDTQYF

abundance: -
v_gene: TRBV7-8
CDR3aa: CASSLKARTASYEQYF

abundance: -
v_gene: TRBV25-1
CDR3aa: CASSDPRGGDEKLFF

abundance: -
v_gene: TRBV7-9
CDR3aa: CASSPMGRAPYEQYF

abundance: -
v_gene: TRBV9
CDR3aa: CASSVGLAGGSYEQYF

abundance: -
v_gene: TRBV10-2
CDR3aa: CASTPGLGQYF

abundance: -
v_gene: TRBV18
CDR3aa: CASSTVAGSSQYF

abundance: -
v_gene: TRBV10-1
CDR3aa: CASSESFPSGLVYTQYF

abundance: -
v_gene: TRBV19
CDR3aa: CASSGQGYGYTF

abundance: -
v_gene: TRBV9
CDR3aa: CASSEPAAGGIYGYTF

abundance: -
v_gene: TRBV28
CDR3aa: CASSLTGPNQPQHF

abundance: -
v_gene: TRBV6-5
CDR3aa: CASSYLSIGGAYEQYF

abundance: -
v_gene: TRBV11-3
CDR3aa: CVIDLFGGANEKLFF

abundance: -
v_gene: TRBV27
CDR3aa: CASRADGADYGYTF

abundance: -
v_gene: TRBV9
CDR3aa: CASSATGGSYEQYF

abundance: -
v_gene: TRBV28
CDR3aa: CASSLLRQALSNQPQHF

abundance: -
v_gene: TRBV2
CDR3aa: CASSEVLAGGPTGELFF

abundance: -
v_gene: TRBV5-1
CDR3aa: CASSPGQGGVEQYF

abundance: -
v_gene: TRBV19
CDR3aa: CASSIAGMNTGELFF